Presented here are 21 T cell receptor beta chains from one specimen sequenced in a study of T cell responses to AZD1222 COVID-19 vaccine. The assay was immunoSEQ multiplex PCR, and TCRdb's table has in-frame clones only and misses some. The sample lists about 120,000 clones; approximately 90% were seen once. The sample in question was peripheral blood, obtained on day 0 of AZD1222 vaccination. The source of these receptors is an adult in good health.

V and J are TRBV5-1 and TRBJ2-2, with D perhaps TRBD1 (6 bases). Germline-derived CDR1 and CDR2 are SGHRS and YFSETQ. The CDR3 contains 16 residues. The germline V and J ends were trimmed by 0 bases and 4 bases, with 13 bases remaining between them. The CDR3 loop reads CASSLDWGLGTGELFF. The CDR3 DNA reads as TGCGCCAGCAGCTTGGATTGGGGGCTGGGCACCGGGGAGCTGTTTTTT.

V gene TRBV7-8 combines with J gene TRBJ2-2, with TRBD2 matching over 11 bases. The V and J ends lost 1 base and 4 bases, in that order; junction bases with no gene match: 2. The CDR3 consists of 16 residues. CDR1 and CDR2 (germline): SGHVS, FQNEAQ. The CDR3 loop is CASSLVGLAGTGELFF. CDR3 nucleotide sequence: TGTGCCAGCAGCTTAGTCGGACTAGCGGGCACCGGGGAGCTGTTTTTT.

The rearrangement links TRBV19 to TRBJ1-2; 7 nucleotides agree with TRBD1. V lost 6 bases, J lost 4 bases, and 8 bases stayed unmatched. Germline values: CDR1 LNHDA, CDR2 SQIVND (reference sequence). The CDR3 loop spans 14 amino acids. The CDR3 protein is CASSGTGALYGYTF. In DNA, the CDR3 is TGTGCCAGTAGCGGTACAGGGGCCCTCTATGGCTACACCTTC.

The chain carries TRBV27 and TRBJ2-2; 7 bases fit TRBD1. Trimming took 8 bases from V and 2 from J; bases not matched to a gene: 8. The CDR3 totals 15 residues. Germline V CDR1 and CDR2: MNHEY, SMNVEV (reference sequence). The CDR3 DNA sequence: TGTGCCAGCTTCAGGACAGGCCCCAACACCGGGGAGCTGTTTTTT. Translation gives CASFRTGPNTGELFF.

The chain combines TRBV6-6 with TRBJ1-4; D is possibly TRBD1 (5 bases). The CDR3 runs to 14 residues. The V gene's germline CDR1 is MNHNY and CDR2 SVGAGI (reference sequence). Trimming cost V 6 bases and J 4 bases, with 12 bases left between them. CDR3: CASRRGGINEKLFF. DNA of the CDR3: TGTGCCAGCAGAAGGGGAGGGATTAATGAAAAACTGTTTTTT.

This clone has just one count. V and J are TRBV27 and TRBJ1-6; TRBD1 might be the D (5 bases). The V gene's germline CDR1 is MNHEY and CDR2 SMNVEV (reference sequence). Between the trimmed V and J ends, which lost 4 bases and 10 bases, there was a span of 23 bases. The CDR3 covers 17 residues. This CDR3 is CASSSAFGGAVRSPLHF. The CDR3 DNA follows: TGTGCCAGCAGTTCGGCCTTCGGAGGGGCGGTAAGGTCACCCCTCCACTTT.

The chain employs TRBV29-1 and TRBJ1-2; 12 bases are a match to TRBD1. V shed 7 bases and J 3 bases; nucleotides not matched to a gene: 9. CDR3 length: 15 amino acids. The germline V gene encodes CDR1 SQVTM and CDR2 ANQGSEA. CDR3 sequence reads: CSAGGTGGSDYGYTF. The CDR3 DNA follows: TGCAGCGCCGGGGGGACAGGGGGCTCGGACTATGGCTACACCTTC.

J is TRBJ1-4 and V is TRBV24-1, with D maybe TRBD1 (5 bases). CDR3 length: 15 residues. Germline-derived CDR1 and CDR2 are KGHDR and SFDVKD. V was shortened by 4 bases and J by 5 bases, with 13 bases between the two germline ends. The CDR3 protein is CATSETGTANEKLFF. CDR3 DNA: TGTGCCACCAGTGAAACCGGGACGGCGAATGAAAAACTGTTTTTT.

The chain employs TRBV27 and TRBJ1-1, with 10 nucleotides matching TRBD1. The V gene's germline CDR1 is MNHEY and CDR2 SMNVEV (reference sequence). V shed 5 bases and J 2 bases; nucleotides not matched to a gene: 5. The CDR3 consists of 15 residues. The CDR3 DNA follows: TGTGCCAGCAGTCCCCGGACAGGGGGAAACACTGAAGCTTTCTTT. Translation gives CASSPRTGGNTEAFF.

V is TRBV4-3 and J is TRBJ2-3, with unresolved D. The CDR3 covers 18 residues. Deletions cut 0 bases from V and 2 bases from J, with 18 bases between. From germline, CDR1 is LGHNA and CDR2 YSLEER. The CDR3 protein is CASSQESPLAAPTDTQYF. DNA for the CDR3: TGCGCCAGCAGCCAAGAGAGCCCTCTGGCGGCACCCACAGATACGCAGTATTTT.

This chain connects TRBV7-8 to TRBJ2-2; D is undetermined. Germline V gene lookup returns CDR1 SGHVS and CDR2 FQNEAQ. There are 12 residues in the CDR3. Between the trimmed V and J ends, which lost 2 bases and 10 bases, there was a span of 8 bases. In DNA, the CDR3 is TGTGCCAGCAGCTTAAACCGTCTGGAGCTGTTTTTT. Its protein is CASSLNRLELFF.

The chain couples TRBV4-2 to TRBJ2-1, with 12 bases lining up with TRBD2. From germline, CDR1 is LGHNA and CDR2 YNFKEQ. With V trimmed by 0 bases and J by 6 bases, 3 bases remained unmatched. The CDR3 runs 16 residues. DNA of the CDR3: TGTGCCAGCAGCCAAGATCTAGCGGGGGGGCTCAATGAGCAGTTCTTC. It encodes CASSQDLAGGLNEQFF.

J is TRBJ2-5 and V is TRBV6-5; D not certain. V lost 6 bases to trimming and J lost 2 bases, with 4 bases between them. The CDR3 has 11 amino acids. The germline V gene encodes CDR1 MNHEY and CDR2 SVGAGI. The CDR3 is CASRSQETQYF. The CDR3 nucleotides are TGTGCCAGCAGGTCACAAGAGACCCAGTACTTC.

The CDR3 nucleotides read TGTGCCAGCGGTCTACGGCCCAATCAGCCCCAGCATTTT. This gives the protein CASGLRPNQPQHF. The J gene is TRBJ1-5, the V gene TRBV6-6, with no clear D. Germline-derived CDR1 and CDR2 are MNHNY and SVGAGI (reference sequence). Trimming took off 8 bases at V and 3 bases at J, with 11 bases between the two ends. This CDR3 is 13 amino acids long.

The V call is TRBV11-3, the J call TRBJ1-1; D ambiguous. V dropped 0 bases and J dropped 3 bases, with 14 bases sitting between them. The CDR3 is 16 amino acids. Germline CDR1 SGHNT, CDR2 YENEEA. This CDR3 reads CASSLDWRNWDTEAFF. CDR3 DNA sequence: TGTGCCAGCAGCTTAGATTGGCGGAATTGGGACACTGAAGCTTTCTTT. The full variable domain, its missing parts supplied by reference TRBV11-3 and TRBJ1-1, is EAGVVQSPRYKIIEKKQPVAFWCNPISGHNTLYWYLQNLGQGPELLIRYENEEAVDDSQLPKDRFSAERLKGVDSTLKIQPAELGDSAVYLCASSLDWRNWDTEAFFGQGTRLTVV.

The chain is built from TRBV5-1 and TRBJ2-1, with 11 bases lining up with TRBD2. The germline CDR1 and CDR2 sequences are SGHRS and YFSETQ. The V gene end was trimmed by 3 bases and the J gene end by 0 bases; junction bases not matched to a gene: 2. CDR3 length: 16 amino acids. CDR3 DNA: TGCGCCAGCAGCTCCACTAGCGGGAGCTCCTACAATGAGCAGTTCTTC. It specifies CASSSTSGSSYNEQFF. Using reference TRBV5-1 and TRBJ2-1 for the parts outside the CDR3, the full variable domain is KAGVTQTPRYLIKTRGQQVTLSCSPISGHRSVSWYQQTPGQGLQFLFEYFSETQRNKGNFPGRFSGRQFSNSRSEMNVSTLELGDSALYLCASSSTSGSSYNEQFFGPGTRLTVL.

The chain couples TRBV19 to TRBJ1-1; 8 bases are a match to TRBD1. V shed 3 bases and J 3 bases; nucleotides not matched to a gene: 6. Looked up from germline, CDR1 is LNHDA and CDR2 is SQIVND (reference sequence). This CDR3 region has 15 residues. CDR3 DNA sequence: TGTGCCAGTAGTATTGGACAGGGTCGGGACACTGAAGCTTTCTTT. Its protein product is CASSIGQGRDTEAFF.

V usage is TRBV14 and J usage is TRBJ2-1; D possibly corresponds to TRBD2 (6 bases). The CDR3 runs 16 residues. Germline CDR1 SGHDN, CDR2 FVKESK. V shed 0 bases and J shed 8 bases, with 17 bases lying between them. The CDR3 here is CASSQDGRELFDEQFF. The CDR3 region has the DNA TGTGCCAGCAGCCAAGATGGCCGGGAGCTATTCGATGAGCAGTTCTTC. Supplemented by reference TRBV14 and TRBJ2-1, the full variable domain reads EAGVTQFPSHSVIEKGQTVTLRCDPISGHDNLYWYRRVMGKEIKFLLHFVKESKQDESGMPNNRFLAERTGGTYSTLKVQPAELEDSGVYFCASSQDGRELFDEQFFGPGTRLTVL.

The chain has TRBV5-1 and TRBJ2-2, with a possible D match to TRBD1 (6 bases). This CDR3 region has 15 residues. Germline loops: CDR1 SGHRS, CDR2 YFSETQ. V lost 0 bases, J lost 5 bases, and 11 bases lay in between. This CDR3 reads CASSLARGGTGELFF. The CDR3 nucleotides read TGCGCCAGCAGCTTGGCCAGGGGCGGGACCGGGGAGCTGTTTTTT.

V and J are TRBV7-8 and TRBJ2-3; the D gene is possibly TRBD1 (6 bases). The germline V gene encodes CDR1 SGHVS and CDR2 FQNEAQ. CDR3 size: 16 residues. V dropped 5 bases and J dropped 0 bases, with 15 bases sitting between them. The CDR3 loop is CASSQGTGRSTDTQYF. DNA of the CDR3: TGTGCCAGCAGCCAGGGAACAGGGCGAAGCACAGATACGCAGTATTTT. Supplemented by reference TRBV7-8 and TRBJ2-3, the full variable domain reads GAGVSQSPRYKVAKRGQDVALRCDPISGHVSLFWYQQALGQGPEFLTYFQNEAQLDKSGLPSDRFFAERPEGSVSTLKIQRTQQEDSAVYLCASSQGTGRSTDTQYFGPGTRLTVL.

The V and J genes are TRBV7-3 and TRBJ2-1; 8 nucleotides agree with TRBD1. V lost 5 bases and J lost 0; bases outside the gene matches: 3. This CDR3 contains 15 residues. The germline CDR1 and CDR2 sequences are SGHTA and FQGTGA. CDR3 DNA sequence: TGTGCCAGCAGCCCACAGGGGGGCTCCTACAATGAGCAGTTCTTC. Residues: CASSPQGGSYNEQFF.